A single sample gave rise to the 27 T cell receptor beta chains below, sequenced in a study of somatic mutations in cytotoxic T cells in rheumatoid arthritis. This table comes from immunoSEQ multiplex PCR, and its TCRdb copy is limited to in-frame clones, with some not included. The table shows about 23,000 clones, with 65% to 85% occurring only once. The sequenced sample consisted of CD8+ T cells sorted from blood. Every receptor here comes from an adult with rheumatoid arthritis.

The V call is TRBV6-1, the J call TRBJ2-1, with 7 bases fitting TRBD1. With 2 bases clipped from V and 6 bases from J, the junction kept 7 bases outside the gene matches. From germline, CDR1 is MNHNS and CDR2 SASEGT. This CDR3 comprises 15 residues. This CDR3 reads CASSESETGPNEQFF. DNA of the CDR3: TGTGCCAGCAGTGAAAGTGAGACAGGGCCCAATGAGCAGTTCTTC.

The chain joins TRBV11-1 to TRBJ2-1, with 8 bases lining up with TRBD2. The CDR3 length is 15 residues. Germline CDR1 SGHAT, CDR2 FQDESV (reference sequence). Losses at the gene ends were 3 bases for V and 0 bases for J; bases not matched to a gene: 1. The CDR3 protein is CASSFAGGSYNEQFF. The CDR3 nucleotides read TGTGCCAGCAGCTTCGCGGGGGGCTCCTACAATGAGCAGTTCTTC.

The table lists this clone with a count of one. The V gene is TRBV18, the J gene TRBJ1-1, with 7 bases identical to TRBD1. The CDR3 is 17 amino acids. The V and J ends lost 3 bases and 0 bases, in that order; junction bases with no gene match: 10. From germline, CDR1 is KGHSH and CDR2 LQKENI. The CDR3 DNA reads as TGTGCCAGCTCACCGCAACCGGGACAGAACATGAACACTGAAGCTTTCTTT. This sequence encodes CASSPQPGQNMNTEAFF.

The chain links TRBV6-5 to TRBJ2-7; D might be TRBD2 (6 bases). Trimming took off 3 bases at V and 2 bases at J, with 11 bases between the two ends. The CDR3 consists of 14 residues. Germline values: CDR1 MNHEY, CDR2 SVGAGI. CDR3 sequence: CASSYGGTPYEQYF. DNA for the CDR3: TGTGCCAGCAGTTATGGAGGGACCCCCTACGAGCAGTACTTC.

The CDR3 nucleotides are TGTGCCAGCAGCTGGGACAGAGCCTACGAGCAGTACTTC. Its protein is CASSWDRAYEQYF. This sequence joins TRBV11-1 and TRBJ2-7; 7 bases map to TRBD1. J was trimmed by 2 bases and V by 4 bases; bases with no gene match: 2. This CDR3 has 13 amino acids. Germline CDR1 is SGHAT and CDR2 is FQDESV (reference sequence).

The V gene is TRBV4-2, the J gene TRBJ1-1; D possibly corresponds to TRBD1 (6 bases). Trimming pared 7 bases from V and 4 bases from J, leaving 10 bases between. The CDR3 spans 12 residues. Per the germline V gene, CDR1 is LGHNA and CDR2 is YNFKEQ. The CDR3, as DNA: TGTGCCAGCAACCAGGGGATCACTGAAGCTTTCTTT. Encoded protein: CASNQGITEAFF.

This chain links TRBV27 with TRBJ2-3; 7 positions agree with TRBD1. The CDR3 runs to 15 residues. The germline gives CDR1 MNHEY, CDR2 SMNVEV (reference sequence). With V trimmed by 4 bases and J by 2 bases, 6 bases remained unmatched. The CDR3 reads CASSSPGQPTDTQYF. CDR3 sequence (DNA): TGTGCCAGCAGTTCTCCGGGACAGCCCACAGATACGCAGTATTTT.

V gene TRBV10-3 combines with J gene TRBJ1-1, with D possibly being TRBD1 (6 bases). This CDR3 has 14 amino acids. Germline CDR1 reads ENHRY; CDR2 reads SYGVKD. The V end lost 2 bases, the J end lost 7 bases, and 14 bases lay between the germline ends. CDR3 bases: TGTGCCATCAGTGAGGGGGGCAGTTTGGGTGAAGCTTTCTTT. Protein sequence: CAISEGGSLGEAFF.

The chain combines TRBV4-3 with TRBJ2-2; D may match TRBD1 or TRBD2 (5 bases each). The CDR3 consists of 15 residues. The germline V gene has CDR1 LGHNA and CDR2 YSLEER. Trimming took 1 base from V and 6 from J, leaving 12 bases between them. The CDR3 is CASSQVGARAGELFF. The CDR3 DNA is TGCGCCAGCAGCCAAGTTGGGGCGAGGGCCGGGGAGCTGTTTTTT.

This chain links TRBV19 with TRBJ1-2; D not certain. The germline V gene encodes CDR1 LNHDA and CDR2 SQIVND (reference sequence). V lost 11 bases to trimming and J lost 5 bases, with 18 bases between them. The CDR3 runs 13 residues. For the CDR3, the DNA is TGTGCCTCCCACCCATGGACGGAGTATGGCTACACCTTC. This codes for CASHPWTEYGYTF.

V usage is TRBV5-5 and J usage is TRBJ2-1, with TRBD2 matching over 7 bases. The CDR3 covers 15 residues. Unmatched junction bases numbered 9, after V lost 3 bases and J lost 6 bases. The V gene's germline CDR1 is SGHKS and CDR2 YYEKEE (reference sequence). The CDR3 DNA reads TGTGCCAGCAGCTCCGTGGGGGGGTCAGGCAATGAGCAGTTCTTC. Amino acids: CASSSVGGSGNEQFF.

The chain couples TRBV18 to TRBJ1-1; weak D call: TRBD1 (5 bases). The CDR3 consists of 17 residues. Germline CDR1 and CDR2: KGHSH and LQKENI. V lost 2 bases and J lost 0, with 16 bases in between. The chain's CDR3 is CASSPAPGLEMNTEAFF. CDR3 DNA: TGTGCCAGCTCACCAGCTCCGGGACTCGAAATGAACACTGAAGCTTTCTTT.

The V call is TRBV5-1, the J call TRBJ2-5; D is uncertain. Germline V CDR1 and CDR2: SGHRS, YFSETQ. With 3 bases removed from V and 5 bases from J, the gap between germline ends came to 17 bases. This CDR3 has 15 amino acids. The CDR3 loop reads CASSSPASTRETQYF. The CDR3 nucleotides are TGCGCCAGCAGCTCCCCCGCCTCGACCCGGGAGACCCAGTACTTC. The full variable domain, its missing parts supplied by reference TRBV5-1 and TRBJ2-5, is KAGVTQTPRYLIKTRGQQVTLSCSPISGHRSVSWYQQTPGQGLQFLFEYFSETQRNKGNFPGRFSGRQFSNSRSEMNVSTLELGDSALYLCASSSPASTRETQYFGPGTRLLVL.

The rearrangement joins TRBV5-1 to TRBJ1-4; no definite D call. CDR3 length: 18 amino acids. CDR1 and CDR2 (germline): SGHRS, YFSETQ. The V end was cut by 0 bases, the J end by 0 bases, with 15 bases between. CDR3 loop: CASSLVGERSATNEKLFF. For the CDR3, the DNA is TGCGCCAGCAGCTTGGTTGGGGAGAGATCAGCAACTAATGAAAAACTGTTTTTT. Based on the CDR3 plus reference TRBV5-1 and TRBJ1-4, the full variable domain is KAGVTQTPRYLIKTRGQQVTLSCSPISGHRSVSWYQQTPGQGLQFLFEYFSETQRNKGNFPGRFSGRQFSNSRSEMNVSTLELGDSALYLCASSLVGERSATNEKLFFGSGTQLSVL.

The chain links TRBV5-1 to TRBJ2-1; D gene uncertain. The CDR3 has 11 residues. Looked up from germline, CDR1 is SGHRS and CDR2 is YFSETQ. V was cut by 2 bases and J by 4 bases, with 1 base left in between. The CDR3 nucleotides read TGCGCCAGCAGCTTTTACAATGAGCAGTTCTTC. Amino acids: CASSFYNEQFF.

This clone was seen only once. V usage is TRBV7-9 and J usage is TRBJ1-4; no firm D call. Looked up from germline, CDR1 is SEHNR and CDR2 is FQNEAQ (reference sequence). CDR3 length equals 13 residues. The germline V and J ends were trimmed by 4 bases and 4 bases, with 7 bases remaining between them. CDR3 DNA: TGTGCCAGCAGCTACACGGATAATGAAAAACTGTTTTTT. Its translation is CASSYTDNEKLFF.

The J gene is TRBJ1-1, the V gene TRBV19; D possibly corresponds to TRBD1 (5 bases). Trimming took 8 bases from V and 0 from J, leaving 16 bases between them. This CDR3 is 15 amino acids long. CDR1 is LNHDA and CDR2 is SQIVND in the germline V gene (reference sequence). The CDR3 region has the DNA TGTGCCAGTGCCCCTATCCTGACAGTGAACACTGAAGCTTTCTTT. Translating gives CASAPILTVNTEAFF.

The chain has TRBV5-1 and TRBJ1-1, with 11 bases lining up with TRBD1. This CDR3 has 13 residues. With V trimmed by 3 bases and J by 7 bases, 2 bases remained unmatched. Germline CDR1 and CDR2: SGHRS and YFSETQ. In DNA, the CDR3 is TGCGCCAGCAGCTACGGGACAGGGGGTGAAGCTTTCTTT. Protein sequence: CASSYGTGGEAFF.

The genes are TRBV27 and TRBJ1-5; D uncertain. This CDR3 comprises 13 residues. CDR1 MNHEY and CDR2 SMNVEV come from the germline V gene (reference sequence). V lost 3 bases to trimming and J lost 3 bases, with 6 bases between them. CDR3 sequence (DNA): TGTGCCAGCAGTTTGTCTCACAATCAGCCCCAGCATTTT. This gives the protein CASSLSHNQPQHF.

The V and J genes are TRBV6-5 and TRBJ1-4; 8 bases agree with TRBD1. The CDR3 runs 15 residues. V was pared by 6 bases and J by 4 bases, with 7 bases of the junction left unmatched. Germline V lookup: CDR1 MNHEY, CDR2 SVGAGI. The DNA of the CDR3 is TGTGCCAGCAGGAGTCCGGGACAGGTTAATGAAAAACTGTTTTTT. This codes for CASRSPGQVNEKLFF.

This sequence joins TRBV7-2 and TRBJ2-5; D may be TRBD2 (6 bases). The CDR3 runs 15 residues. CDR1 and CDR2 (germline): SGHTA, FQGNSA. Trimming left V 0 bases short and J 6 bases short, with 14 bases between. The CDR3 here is CASSLAGGSPKTQYF. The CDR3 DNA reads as TGTGCCAGCAGCTTAGCTGGGGGGAGTCCAAAGACCCAGTACTTC.

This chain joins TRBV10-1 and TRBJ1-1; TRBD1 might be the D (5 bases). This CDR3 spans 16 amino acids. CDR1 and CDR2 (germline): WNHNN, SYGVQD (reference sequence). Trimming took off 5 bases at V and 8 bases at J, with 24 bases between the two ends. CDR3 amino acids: CASSSVIGGAAGEAFF. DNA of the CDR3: TGCGCCAGCAGTTCGGTAATAGGAGGGGCCGCGGGAGAAGCTTTCTTT.

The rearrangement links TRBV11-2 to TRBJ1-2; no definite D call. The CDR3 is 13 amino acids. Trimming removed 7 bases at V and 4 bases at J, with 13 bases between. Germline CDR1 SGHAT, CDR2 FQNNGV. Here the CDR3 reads CASTSGPSYGYTF. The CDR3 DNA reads TGTGCCAGCACCTCCGGGCCGTCCTATGGCTACACCTTC. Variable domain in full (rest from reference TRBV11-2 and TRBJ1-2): EAGVAQSPRYKIIEKRQSVAFWCNPISGHATLYWYQQILGQGPKLLIQFQNNGVVDDSQLPKDRFSAERLKGVDSTLKIQPAKLEDSAVYLCASTSGPSYGYTFGSGTRLTVV.

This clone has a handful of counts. CDR3 amino acids: CASVRDRELTNYGYTF. CDR3 nucleotides: TGTGCCAGCGTCCGGGACAGGGAGTTGACGAACTATGGCTACACCTTC. V and J are TRBV2 and TRBJ1-2; 9 nucleotides match TRBD1. In germline, CDR1 is SNHLY, CDR2 FYNNEI. The CDR3 has 16 amino acids. Losses at the gene ends were 8 bases for V and 2 bases for J; bases not matched to a gene: 12.

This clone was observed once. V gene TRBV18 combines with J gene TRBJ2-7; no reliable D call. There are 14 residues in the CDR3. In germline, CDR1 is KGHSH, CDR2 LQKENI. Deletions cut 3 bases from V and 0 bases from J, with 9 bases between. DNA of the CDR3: TGTGCCAGCTCACCCGGTGGTCGCTCCTACGAGCAGTACTTC. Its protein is CASSPGGRSYEQYF.

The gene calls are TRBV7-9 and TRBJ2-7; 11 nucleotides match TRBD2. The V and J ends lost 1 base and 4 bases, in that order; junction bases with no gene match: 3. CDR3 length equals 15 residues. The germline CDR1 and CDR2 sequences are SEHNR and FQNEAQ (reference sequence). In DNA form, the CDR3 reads TGTGCCAGCAGCTTAGTAGCGGGGGGGCCTTACGAGCAGTACTTC. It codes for CASSLVAGGPYEQYF.

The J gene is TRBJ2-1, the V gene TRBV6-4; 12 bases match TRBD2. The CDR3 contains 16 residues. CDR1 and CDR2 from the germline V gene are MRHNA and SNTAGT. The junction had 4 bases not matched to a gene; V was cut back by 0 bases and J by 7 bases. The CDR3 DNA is TGTGCCAGCAGTGACTCGGCTAGCGGGGGGGGTAATGAGCAGTTCTTC. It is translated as CASSDSASGGGNEQFF.